The 7 T cell receptor beta chains below all came from one sample that was sequenced in a study of long-term antiretroviral therapy in people with HIV. They ran version v3.0 of the immunoSEQ assay at survey level. Profiled with immunoSEQ multiplex PCR; TCRdb holds only in-frame clones, not every one. The table shows 15,000 to 20,000 clones, with around 77% occurring only once. This specimen was unsorted PBMCs, taken 2.2 years after starting antiretroviral therapy. The source is a man aged 45-65 years with HIV.

Turning to this clone: One end of the junction is discordant with germline, which a read error may explain. The chain joins TRBV7-9 to TRBJ2-2, with 9 bases that match TRBD2. Germline V gene data show CDR1 as SEHNR and CDR2 as FQNEAQ (reference sequence). The CDR3 contains 14 residues. CDR3 sequence: CASSIAGVGGELFF. CDR3 nucleotide sequence: TGTGCCAGCAGCATAGCGGGAGTTGGCGGGGAGCTGTTTTTT.

The chain combines TRBV5-8 with TRBJ1-5; tentatively, D is TRBD1 (5 bases). Trimming took off 7 bases at V and 0 bases at J, with 11 bases between the two ends. The CDR3 runs 14 residues. CDR1 is SGHTS, CDR2 YDEGEE, per germline. CDR3: CASGDGYSNQPQHF. The CDR3 DNA follows: TGTGCCAGCGGGGACGGCTATAGCAATCAGCCCCAGCATTTT. The entire variable domain, with the rest obtained from reference TRBV5-8 and TRBJ1-5, is as follows: EAGVTQSPTHLIKTRGQQATLRCSPISGHTSVYWYQQALGLGLQFLLWYDEGEERNRGNFPPRFSGRQFPNYSSELNVNALELEDSALYLCASGDGYSNQPQHFGDGTRLSIL.

This chain uses TRBV6-5 with TRBJ1-1, with D hard to call. This CDR3 is 13 amino acids long. V lost 6 bases to trimming and J lost 1 base, with 9 bases between them. Germline V lookup: CDR1 MNHEY, CDR2 SVGAGI. The CDR3 sequence is CASRYGRNTEAFF. CDR3 nucleotides: TGTGCCAGCAGATATGGACGGAACACTGAAGCTTTCTTT.

This clone turned up a few times. The CDR3 is CASSEAGQMNTEAFF. DNA for the CDR3: TGTGCCAGCAGCGAGGCAGGGCAAATGAACACTGAAGCTTTCTTT. The V call is TRBV9, the J call TRBJ1-1, with D possibly matching TRBD1 (5 bases). This CDR3 comprises 15 residues. Germline CDR1 SGDLS, CDR2 YYNGEE. V lost 3 bases to trimming and J lost 0 bases, with 12 bases between them.

V gene TRBV19 combines with J gene TRBJ2-3; D tentatively fits TRBD1 or TRBD2 (5 bases each). In germline, CDR1 is LNHDA, CDR2 SQIVND (reference sequence). This CDR3 has 15 residues. Trimming removed 5 bases from V and 0 bases from J, with 12 bases in between. CDR3 nucleotide sequence: TGTGCCAGTAGTGAGGGCACAGGTAGCACAGATACGCAGTATTTT. It codes for CASSEGTGSTDTQYF. Complete variable domain (other parts from reference TRBV19 and TRBJ2-3): DGGITQSPKYLFRKEGQNVTLSCEQNLNHDAMYWYRQDPGQGLRLIYYSQIVNDFQKGDIAEGYSVSREKKESFPLTVTSAQKNPTAFYLCASSEGTGSTDTQYFGPGTRLTVL.

The CDR3 DNA is TGTGCCAGCAGTTTATACAGGGGAGACAATCAGCCCCAGCATTTT. It yields the protein CASSLYRGDNQPQHF. This rearrangement joins TRBV27 to TRBJ1-5; TRBD1 matches at 7 bases. The CDR3 has 15 residues. J gave up 3 bases and V 1 base, and 3 bases lay outside the gene matches. Germline V gene sequence: CDR1 MNHEY, CDR2 SMNVEV (reference sequence).

This rearrangement joins TRBV2 to TRBJ1-5; D unclear. The CDR3 loop spans 17 amino acids. Between the trimmed V and J ends, which lost 2 bases and 0 bases, there was a span of 14 bases. Germline V lookup: CDR1 SNHLY, CDR2 FYNNEI. The CDR3 DNA reads as TGTGCCAGCAGTGAATGGCGAGGGTCGGATAGCAATCAGCCCCAGCATTTT. Protein product: CASSEWRGSDSNQPQHF.